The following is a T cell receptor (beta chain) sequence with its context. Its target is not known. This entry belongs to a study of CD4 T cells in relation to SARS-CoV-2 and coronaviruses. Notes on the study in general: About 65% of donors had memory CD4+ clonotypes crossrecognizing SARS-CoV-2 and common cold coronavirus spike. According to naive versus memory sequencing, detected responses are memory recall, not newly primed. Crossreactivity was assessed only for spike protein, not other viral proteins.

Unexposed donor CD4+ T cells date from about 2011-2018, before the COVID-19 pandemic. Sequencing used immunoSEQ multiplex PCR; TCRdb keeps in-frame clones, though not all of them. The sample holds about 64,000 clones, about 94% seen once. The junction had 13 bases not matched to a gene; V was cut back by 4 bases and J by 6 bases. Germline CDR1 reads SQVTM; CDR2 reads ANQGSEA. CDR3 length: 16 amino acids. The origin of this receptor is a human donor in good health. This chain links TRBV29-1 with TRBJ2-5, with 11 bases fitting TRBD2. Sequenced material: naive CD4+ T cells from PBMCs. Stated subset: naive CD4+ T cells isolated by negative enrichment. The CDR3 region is CSVGSSGRALIKTQYF. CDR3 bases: TGCAGCGTTGGGAGTAGCGGGAGGGCGTTAATCAAGACCCAGTACTTC. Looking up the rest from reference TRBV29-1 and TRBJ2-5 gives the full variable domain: SAVISQKPSRDICQRGTSLTIQCQVDSQVTMMFWYRQQPGQSLTLIATANQGSEATYESGFVIDKFPISRPNLTFSTLTVSNMSPEDSSIYLCSVGSSGRALIKTQYFGPGTRLLVL.